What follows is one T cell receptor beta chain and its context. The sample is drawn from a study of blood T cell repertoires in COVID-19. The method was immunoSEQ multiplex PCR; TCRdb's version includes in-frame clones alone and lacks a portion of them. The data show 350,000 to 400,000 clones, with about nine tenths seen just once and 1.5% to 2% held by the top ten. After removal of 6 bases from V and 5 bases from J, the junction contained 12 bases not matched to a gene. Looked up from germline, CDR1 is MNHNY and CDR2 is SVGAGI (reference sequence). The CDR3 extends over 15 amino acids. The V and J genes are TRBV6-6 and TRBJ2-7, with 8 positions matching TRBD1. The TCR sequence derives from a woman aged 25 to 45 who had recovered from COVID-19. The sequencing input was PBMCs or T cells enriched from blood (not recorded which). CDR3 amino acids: CASSLTTGGVNEQYF. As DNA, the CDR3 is TGTGCCAGCAGCCTAACTACAGGGGGTGTCAACGAGCAGTACTTC.